This T cell receptor (beta chain) was documented in a study of human T cells and chemical hapten exposure. With 2 bases removed from V and 4 bases from J, the gap between germline ends came to 8 bases. There are 14 residues in the CDR3. The germline CDR1 and CDR2 sequences are MNHEY and SMNVEV (reference sequence). Regarding the study as a whole: Among expanded TCRs, significantly more large CDR3 similarity clusters formed than among controls.

Time point specified: patch test 3, about 24 weeks after DPC sensitization. This sample's treatment: therapeutic diphenylcyclopropenone sensitization with weekly scalp DPC. This clonotype was seen only a few times. Its antigen is as yet unknown. A single record per CDR3 protein comes from TCRdb applying MiXCR to the RACE reads. Here the sample spans approximately 71,000 distinct CDR3 sequences, 11% being singletons. This clonotype was obtained from a woman in her fifties or sixties with alopecia areata. Some clones in this sample may be carry-over from other donors' samples. The chain joins TRBV27 to TRBJ2-2; D remains unclear. The sequences come from whole blood, collected in connection with sensitization to the hapten diphenylcyclopropenone (DPC). CDR3 residues: CASSLRSATGELFF. In nucleotides, the CDR3 is TGTGCCAGCAGTTTAAGGTCGGCCACCGGGGAGCTGTTTTTT.